This is a list of T cell receptor beta chains from one sample in a study of T cells after yellow fever vaccination. TCRdb reanalysed the 5' RACE reads using MiXCR and keeps one entry per CDR3 protein. This sample has 400,000 to 450,000 distinct CDR3 sequences, with around 20% found just once. The sample in question was PBMCs, obtained before the yellow fever booster vaccination. Source of these receptors: a man aged 18 to 29 who received the YFV17D yellow fever vaccine. CDR3s include the opening cysteine and the closing phenylalanine or tryptophan. A D gene is named only where the DNA matches it firmly. Rows may omit the clone size; those that give it use once, few, many or a size class.

j_call,v_call,clone_size,d_call,cdr3_nt,cdr3_aa
TRBJ1-1,TRBV20-1,-,-,TGCAGTGCTAGTCTTCCCCTGAACACTGAAGCTTTCTTT,CSASLPLNTEAFF
TRBJ2-5,TRBV12-3/TRBV12-4,-,TRBD1,TGTGCCAGCAGTTTAGGCAGGGGGCACCCGGACTTC,CASSLGRGHPDF
TRBJ1-6,TRBV20-1,-,-,TGCAGTGCTAGAGATCCTTACGGGGGACCCCTCCACTTT,CSARDPYGGPLHF
TRBJ2-1,TRBV19,-,-,TGTGCCAGTAGTACCAGGGCAGCCTACAATGAGCAGTTCTTC,CASSTRAAYNEQFF
TRBJ2-7,TRBV27,few,TRBD2,TGTGCCAGCAGTTTTAAGACTAGCGACTACGAGCAGTACTTC,CASSFKTSDYEQYF
TRBJ1-5,TRBV7-9,-,-,TGTGCCAGCAGCGGAGCAGGGCATAGCAATCAGCCCCAGCATTTT,CASSGAGHSNQPQHF
TRBJ1-2,TRBV7-9,-,-,TGTGCCAGCAGCTTAGTTCATGGCTACACCTTC,CASSLVHGYTF
TRBJ2-7,TRBV15,few,TRBD2,TGTGCCACCAGCGGTAGCGGGGGCCTCTCCTACGAGCAGTACTTC,CATSGSGGLSYEQYF
TRBJ1-4,TRBV7-9,few,-,TGTGCCAGCAGCTTAGCGGCAGGGCCGAATGAAAAACTGTTTTTT,CASSLAAGPNEKLFF
TRBJ1-1,TRBV20-1,-,-,TGCAGTGCCTCCCGACCTGGGTACACTGAAGCTTTCTTT,CSASRPGYTEAFF
TRBJ2-2,TRBV4-2,few,-,TGTGCCAGCAGCCAAGAGCGACCTGGGACGACGAACACCGGGGAGCTGTTTTTT,CASSQERPGTTNTGELFF
TRBJ2-7,TRBV12-3/TRBV12-4,-,-,TGTGCCAGCAGCCCTGGACGGACCTACGAGCAGTACTTC,CASSPGRTYEQYF
TRBJ2-1,TRBV5-6,many,-,TGTGCCAGCAGCTTAGTGTACAATGAGCAGTTCTTC,CASSLVYNEQFF
TRBJ2-7,TRBV6-6,few,-,TGTGCCAGCAGCCCATCGATTAACTCCTACGAGCAGTACTTC,CASSPSINSYEQYF
TRBJ2-5,TRBV6-5,few,TRBD1,TGTGCCTCGGGACAGGGGGCCTGGGAGACCCAGTACTTC,CASGQGAWETQYF
TRBJ2-7,TRBV7-2,-,TRBD2,TGTGCCAGCAGCCCCCTAGCGGGGGGCCTCTACGAGCAGTACTTC,CASSPLAGGLYEQYF